This T cell receptor (beta chain) was observed in a study of beta chain features in type 1 diabetes (dated by TCRdb to the late 2010s). Concerning the study at large: No differences in mean age, gender distribution, total cell number or subset yield were found between patients and healthy donors. Across all samples, 107,917,701 sorted cells were examined, and cell number per subset correlated strongly with RNA yield. In the study, TCRB repertoires of sorted circulating CD4+ T cell subsets from recently diagnosed type 1 diabetes patients were compared with those of matched healthy donors. Whereas all 30 or so donors provided naive and central memory subsets, regulatory and stem cell-like memory subsets were isolated from just 8 patients and about 8 healthy donors. Points the paper makes about the study in general: HLA sub-analyses involved small numbers of individuals, so any influence of HLA type on TCRB rearrangement remained unresolved. The naive, central memory and regulatory TCRB repertoires appeared to resemble one another more closely among patients than among healthy donors. Because cDNA was sequenced instead of genomic DNA, activated cells with high expression could be over-represented, although the groups did not differ in activation or CD3 levels. Shorter templates might be favored by PCR, yet because patient and control samples were amplified and corrected together, any such skew would affect both groups equally. At VDJ recombination sites, patients with type 1 diabetes made fewer insertions and deleted more nucleotides, a pattern implying thymic rearrangement abnormalities. A moderate but significant shortening of TCRB CDR3 length was observed in type 1 diabetes patients in all four CD4+ subsets.

Each donor gave one peripheral blood draw, averaging approximately 0.12 L, which was collected into heparinised tubes. Naive, central memory, regulatory and stem cell-like memory CD4+ T cells were sorted on a BD FACSAria II using a panel including CD45RO, CCR7, CD25, CD127, CD95 and CD27. All sorted populations exceeded 95% purity. Right away, PBMCs were isolated by Lymphoprep density gradient centrifugation and were stained directly, with no culture step. So that batch effects would be minimized, each experiment stained and sorted samples in pairs, pairing one healthy donor with one patient. Via the germline V gene, CDR1 is MDHEN and CDR2 SYDVKM. At the junction V is shortened by 3 bases and J by 6 bases, with 17 bases in between. The CDR3 holds 15 amino acids from the cysteine to the phenylalanine. The DNA shown is the 45-base CDR3, in frame from base 1. Of note for this clone: The specificity of this receptor is unknown. No much larger clone is present one base from it, and per-base qualities are unavailable.

The entire isolated RNA was reverse transcribed using the High Capacity cDNA Reverse Transcription Kit, and thus expressed TCRB transcripts were sequenced. Naive, central memory and regulatory T cell samples underwent deep immunoSEQ sequencing, averaging around 4 million total reads per sample. After sorted cells were lysed in RLT buffer, RNA was extracted with DNase-treated RNeasy Micro or Mini kits, with the choice depending on cell number. To prevent cross-contamination, every cell subset was processed on its own, while patient and healthy donor samples were processed together. The immunoSEQ multiplex PCR was used to amplify TCRB sequences from cDNA, generating 87-bp fragments that spanned the CDR3 region. Sequencing of the amplicons was performed on the Illumina HiSeq platform. In the authors' own workflow: Synthetic template baselines were used to correct PCR bias computationally, reads within Hamming distance 2 were collapsed together, and singletons that could not be merged were discarded. Reads were aligned against IMGT so that V, D and J genes, CDR3 length and insertions or deletions at six rearrangement sites could be assigned. Within each subset, clonotype counts were normalized to the number of sorted cells before true diversity and Gini coefficients were calculated with the tcR R package. The overlap coefficient, calculated on TCRB nucleotide sequences, was used to measure repertoire sharing. Out-of-frame TCRB sequences from naive cells were analyzed as a proxy for the pre-selection repertoire. TCRdb took over this immuneACCESS table, retaining in-frame rearrangements with V and J assigned. Such tables are incomplete; in checked studies, under half of the missing clones stem from an unresolved V gene, and the remainder is unexplained. V and J calls and clone size come straight from that table; D and trimming were deduced from the DNA. The sample profile shows a few hundred thousand clones; roughly 25% of them were found once. 0.012% of the sample goes to the ten largest clones.

Specimen: naive CD4+ T cells from blood. The cell subset or site label, read with the paper, signifies: true naive CD4+ T cells. The TCR sequence derives from a woman younger than 45 with type 1 diabetes. The chain employs TRBV28 and TRBJ1-2, and TRBD1 may be the D gene, going by 5 matching bases. The CDR3 has the sequence CASSLGGIQRNGYTF. Here is the DNA: TGTGCCAGCAGTTTGGGGGGGATACAGCGCAATGGCTACACCTTC.